The present T cell receptor (beta chain) was sequenced within a study of Graves' ophthalmopathy and Graves' hyperthyroidism. There are a few counts of this clonotype. The CDR3 contains 16 residues. Germline CDR1 reads SGHTS; CDR2 reads YDEGEE. Trimming pared 0 bases from V and 0 bases from J, leaving 10 bases between. Among the hyperthyroidism patients, all were newly diagnosed, aged 18 to 65, with under 2 months' duration. RNA transcripts served as template for amplifying TCR beta CDR3 sequences. RT-PCR with HTBI primers came first, then second-round multiplex PCR. A single record per CDR3 protein comes from TCRdb applying MiXCR to the multiplex PCR reads. The sample carries 1 million to 1.3 million distinct CDR3 sequences, about 35% recorded once.

This chain connects TRBV5-8 to TRBJ1-5; D unresolved. The sample comprised peripheral blood or thyroid tissue (not recorded which). The receptor's source is an adult man with Graves' hyperthyroidism. The CDR3 loop reads CASSLVSAYSNQPQHF. The CDR3 DNA sequence: TGTGCCAGCAGCTTGGTTTCGGCATATAGCAATCAGCCCCAGCATTTT. The full variable domain, its missing parts supplied by reference TRBV5-8 and TRBJ1-5, is EAGVTQSPTHLIKTRGQQATLRCSPISGHTSVYWYQQALGLGLQFLLWYDEGEERNRGNFPPRFSGRQFPNYSSELNVNALELEDSALYLCASSLVSAYSNQPQHFGDGTRLSIL.